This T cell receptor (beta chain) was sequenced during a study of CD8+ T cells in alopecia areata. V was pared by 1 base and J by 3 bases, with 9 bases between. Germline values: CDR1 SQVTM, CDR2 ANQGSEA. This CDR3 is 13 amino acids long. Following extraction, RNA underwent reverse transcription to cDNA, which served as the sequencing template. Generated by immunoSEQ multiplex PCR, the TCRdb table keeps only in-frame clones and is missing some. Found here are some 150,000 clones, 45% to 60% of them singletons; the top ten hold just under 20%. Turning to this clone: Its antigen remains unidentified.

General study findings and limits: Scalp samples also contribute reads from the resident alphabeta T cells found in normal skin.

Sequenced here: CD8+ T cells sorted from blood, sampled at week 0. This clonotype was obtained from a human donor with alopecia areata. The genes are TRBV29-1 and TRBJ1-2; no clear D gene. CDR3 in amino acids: CSVEVSTDYGYTF. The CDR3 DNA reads TGCAGCGTTGAAGTAAGCACGGACTATGGCTACACCTTC.